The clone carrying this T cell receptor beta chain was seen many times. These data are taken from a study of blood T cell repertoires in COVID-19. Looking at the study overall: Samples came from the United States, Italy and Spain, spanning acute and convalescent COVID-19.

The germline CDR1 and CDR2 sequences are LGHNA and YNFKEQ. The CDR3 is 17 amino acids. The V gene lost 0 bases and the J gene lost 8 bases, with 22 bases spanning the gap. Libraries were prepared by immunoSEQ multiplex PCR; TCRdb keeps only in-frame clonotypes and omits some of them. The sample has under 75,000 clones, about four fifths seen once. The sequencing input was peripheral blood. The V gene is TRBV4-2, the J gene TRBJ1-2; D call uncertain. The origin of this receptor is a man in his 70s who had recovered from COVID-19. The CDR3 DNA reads TGTGCCAGCAGCCAAGACCTGCGGCGGGGAGGCGAGGGAGGCTACACCTTC. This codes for CASSQDLRRGGEGGYTF.